This T cell receptor (beta chain) derives from a study of OX40 agonist ivuxolimab in advanced cancers. This table comes from immunoSEQ multiplex PCR, and its TCRdb copy is limited to in-frame clones, with some not included. The sample has tens of thousands of clones, 90% to 95% seen once. Per germline, CDR1 WSHSY and CDR2 SAAADI. This CDR3 comprises 12 residues. Between the trimmed V and J ends, which lost 10 bases and 6 bases, there was a span of 15 bases. The rearrangement uses TRBV10-2 and TRBJ1-2; the D gene is possibly TRBD1 (6 bases). This clonotype originated in an adult with an advanced solid tumor such as melanoma, head and neck, liver or kidney cancer. The sample consisted of CD4+ or CD8+ T cells sorted from blood, taken in a trial of the OX40 agonist ivuxolimab. CDR3 sequence (DNA): TGCGCCACCCGCCAGGGGTATGATGGCTACACCTTC. Amino acid sequence: CATRQGYDGYTF.